This T cell receptor (beta chain) was sequenced for a study of beta chain features in type 1 diabetes. Study conclusions and caveats: Small HLA sub-analyses could not settle whether HLA shapes TCRB rearrangement. Significant though moderate, a shortening of TCRB CDR3s appeared in all four CD4+ subsets of Type 1 diabetes patients. More deletions and fewer insertions at VDJ junctions were found in patients with type 1 diabetes.

Germline CDR1 reads GTSNPN; CDR2 reads SVGIG (reference sequence). The CDR3 extends over 14 amino acids. V lost 2 bases and J lost 0, with 9 bases in between. The investigators reverse transcribed all of the isolated RNA, so they sequenced expressed TCRB transcripts. Measured with immunoSEQ multiplex PCR; TCRdb has only the in-frame clones, and not every one. The table shows 400,000 to 450,000 clones, with more than 11% occurring only once. Sorting with CD45RO/CCR7/CD25/CD127/CD95/CD27 yielded naive, central memory, regulatory and stem-like memory CD4+ cells. This clone was detected a few times. What it binds is unknown.

The sample consisted of naive CD4+ T cells from blood. The V gene is TRBV30, the J gene TRBJ2-3, with a weak D call TRBD2 (5 bases). The origin of this receptor is a man aged 25-40 years in good health. This chain's CDR3 is CAWSHPGSTDTQYF. The CDR3 coding sequence is TGTGCCTGGAGTCACCCGGGGAGCACAGATACGCAGTATTTT.